These T cell receptor beta chains were read from a single sample in a study of blood T cell repertoires in COVID-19. Here immunoSEQ multiplex PCR was the method, and the copy in TCRdb shows in-frame clones only, minus some. Of 70,000 to 95,000 clones in the sample, approximately 89% are singletons; the top ten hold roughly 2.3%. The sample consisted of peripheral blood. Receptors originate from a man between 50 and 59 years old with acute or convalescent COVID-19. Both conserved end residues are part of each CDR3. A D gene is named only where the DNA matches it firmly. A row's size may be missing; if present it is once, few, many or a size class.

TRBV6-1	NA	TRBJ2-3	NA	CASSDFGREDTQYF	TGTGCCAGCAGTGATTTTGGTAGGGAGGATACGCAGTATTTT
TRBV6-5	NA	TRBJ1-5	NA	CAVGGSRYSNQPQHF	TGTGCCGTCGGAGGGAGCCGATATAGCAATCAGCCCCAGCATTTT
TRBV18	TRBD1	TRBJ1-1	NA	CASSTQYRDRGLNTEAFF	TGTGCCAGCTCAACACAATACCGGGACAGGGGACTGAACACTGAAGCTTTCTTT
TRBV27	NA	TRBJ1-3	NA	CASIKRGSGNTIYF	TGTGCCAGCATTAAACGGGGGTCTGGAAACACCATATATTTT
TRBV19	TRBD1	TRBJ1-5	once	CASSIPGQLLQPQHF	TGTGCCAGTAGTATTCCGGGACAGCTCCTACAGCCCCAGCATTTT
TRBV9	NA	TRBJ2-3	NA	CASSVVGSSTDTQYF	TGTGCCAGCAGCGTAGTCGGTTCTAGCACAGATACGCAGTATTTT
TRBV7-3	NA	TRBJ2-3	once	CASSLSVSDTQYF	TGTGCCAGCAGCTTAAGTGTCTCAGATACGCAGTATTTT
TRBV19	TRBD2	TRBJ2-3	NA	CASRDSGGALNTQYF	TGTGCCAGTAGAGATAGCGGGGGGGCCCTAAATACGCAGTATTTT
TRBV10-2	TRBD1	TRBJ1-5	NA	CASSPEAGGFNQPQHF	TGCGCCAGCAGTCCGGAGGCAGGGGGCTTCAATCAGCCCCAGCATTTT
TRBV7-3	TRBD2	TRBJ2-3	NA	CASSSSGEGVDTQYF	TGTGCCAGCAGCTCTAGCGGGGAGGGTGTGGATACGCAGTATTTT
TRBV5-6	TRBD1	TRBJ1-4	NA	CASSGTGGREKLFF	TGTGCCAGCAGTGGGACAGGGGGCCGTGAAAAACTGTTTTTT
TRBV10-2	NA	TRBJ1-1	NA	CASTGGENTEAFF	TGCGCCAGCACCGGCGGGGAGAACACTGAAGCTTTCTTT
TRBV12-3/TRBV12-4	NA	TRBJ1-1	NA	CASSPSGFEAFF	TGTGCCAGCAGCCCGTCAGGATTCGAAGCTTTCTTT